This is a list of T cell receptor beta chains from one sample in a study of cytomegalovirus exposure and HLA in healthy donors. Some clones are missing from TCRdb's copy, which holds only in-frame ones; the method was immunoSEQ multiplex PCR. The data hold under 200,000 clones, with around 76% observed a single time. Sequenced material: PBMCs. The origin of the receptors is a man in his forties in good health and CMV-seronegative. Each CDR3 is given with its conserved first and last residue. D genes are given only for firm matches. Size is omitted from some rows. Given values are once, few, many or a class for expanded clones.

TRBD1	NA	TRBV7-6	TRBJ2-3	CASSLRWDRGSDTQYF	TGTGCCAGCAGCTTAAGGTGGGACAGGGGTTCAGATACGCAGTATTTT
TRBD1	many	TRBV5-8	TRBJ1-1	CASSPLDRGAFF	TGTGCCAGCAGCCCTTTGGACAGGGGTGCTTTCTTT
TRBD2	once	TRBV7-8	TRBJ2-2	CASSLWAGGWTGELFF	TGTGCCAGCAGCTTATGGGCGGGAGGGTGGACCGGGGAGCTGTTTTTT
NA	NA	TRBV27	TRBJ1-1	CASSLGTNTEAFF	TGTGCCAGCAGTTTAGGCACGAACACTGAAGCTTTCTTT
NA	NA	TRBV19	TRBJ1-4	CASSSGETNEKLFF	TGTGCCAGTAGTAGCGGGGAAACTAATGAAAAACTGTTTTTT
NA	NA	TRBV12-2	TRBJ1-5	CASRLAPQPVDYSNQPQHF	TGTGCAAGTCGCTTAGCCCCCCAGCCAGTGGACTATAGCAATCAGCCCCAGCATTTT
TRBD2	NA	TRBV7-3	TRBJ2-5	CASSPGLAGPYETQYF	TGTGCCAGCAGCCCGGGACTAGCGGGACCTTATGAGACCCAGTACTTC
TRBD2	NA	TRBV6-1	TRBJ2-1	CASSSGRTDNEQFF	TGTGCCAGCAGTAGCGGGAGGACCGACAATGAGCAGTTCTTC
NA	NA	TRBV5-8	TRBJ1-5	CASSSQEYSNQPQHF	TGTGCCAGCAGCTCTCAGGAATATAGCAATCAGCCCCAGCATTTT
TRBD1	NA	TRBV7-8	TRBJ2-5	CASSLGDRALQETQYF	TGTGCCAGCAGCTTAGGGGACAGGGCTCTACAAGAGACCCAGTACTTC
NA	NA	TRBV5-1	TRBJ2-3	CASSLQASANRDTQYF	TGCGCCAGCAGCTTGCAAGCTAGCGCGAACCGCGATACGCAGTATTTT
TRBD1	NA	TRBV28	TRBJ2-1	CASSSPGTGVINEQFF	TGTGCCAGCAGTTCCCCCGGGACAGGGGTCATCAATGAGCAGTTCTTC
NA	NA	TRBV18	TRBJ1-2	CASSPGASYGYTF	TGTGCCAGCTCACCGGGGGCGAGCTATGGCTACACCTTC
NA	NA	TRBV6-5	TRBJ1-1	CASSYSFGNTEAFF	TGTGCCAGCAGTTACTCATTCGGGAACACTGAAGCTTTCTTT
NA	NA	TRBV2	TRBJ2-1	CASSVLVYNEQFF	TGTGCCAGCAGTGTCTTAGTGTACAATGAGCAGTTCTTC
NA	NA	TRBV11-3	TRBJ2-2	CASSSEDAGELFF	TGTGCCAGCAGCTCGGAGGATGCCGGGGAGCTGTTTTTT
TRBD2	few	TRBV5-4	TRBJ2-1	CASSLEGLAPANEQFF	TGTGCCAGCAGCTTGGAGGGACTAGCTCCCGCGAATGAGCAGTTCTTC
NA	once	TRBV30	TRBJ1-1	CAWSVLITEAFF	TGTGCCTGGAGTGTACTAATAACTGAAGCTTTCTTT
TRBD1	NA	TRBV19	TRBJ2-6	CASTRDRVSGANVLTF	TGTGCCAGCACCCGGGACAGGGTATCTGGGGCCAACGTCCTGACTTTC
NA	NA	TRBV2	TRBJ2-6	CASSEMNIPTF	TGTGCCAGCAGTGAAATGAACATCCCCACTTTC
NA	NA	TRBV6-5	TRBJ1-1	CASSYRARASEAFF	TGTGCCAGCAGTTACCGCGCCAGGGCTTCTGAAGCTTTCTTT
TRBD2	NA	TRBV19	TRBJ2-1	CASSLTSGRRQEQFF	TGTGCCAGTAGTCTCACTAGCGGGAGAAGGCAGGAGCAGTTCTTC
NA	NA	TRBV19	TRBJ1-2	CASRKGGANYGYTF	TGTGCCAGTAGGAAAGGGGGAGCTAACTATGGCTACACCTTC
TRBD1	few	TRBV19	TRBJ2-2	CASTLTGGFVDTGELFF	TGTGCCAGTACCCTCACAGGGGGCTTTGTAGACACCGGGGAGCTGTTTTTT
NA	NA	TRBV7-9	TRBJ2-1	CSSSLSRNEQFF	TGTTCCAGCAGCTTAAGTAGAAATGAGCAGTTCTTC
NA	NA	TRBV5-1	TRBJ2-5	CASSLGPTGQETQYF	TGCGCCAGCAGCTTGGGTCCTACAGGGCAAGAGACCCAGTACTTC
NA	few	TRBV27	TRBJ2-7	CASSLNGPLSYEQYF	TGTGCCAGCAGTTTAAACGGTCCCCTCTCCTACGAGCAGTACTTC
NA	NA	TRBV27	TRBJ1-1	CASSLPGNTEAFF	TGTGCCAGCAGTTTGCCAGGGAACACTGAAGCTTTCTTT
NA	NA	TRBV4-2	TRBJ1-5	CASSQEGKWRNQPQHF	TGTGCCAGCAGCCAAGAGGGTAAGTGGCGGAATCAGCCCCAGCATTTT
TRBD2	NA	TRBV7-3	TRBJ2-4	CASSLTGFSGRVGKNIQYF	TGTGCCAGCAGCTTAACGGGGTTTAGCGGGAGGGTGGGCAAAAACATTCAGTACTTC
NA	NA	TRBV28	TRBJ2-1	CASSLVPRADEQFF	TGTGCCAGCAGTTTGGTGCCGAGAGCTGATGAGCAGTTCTTC
NA	NA	TRBV18	TRBJ1-1	CASSREGGTEAFF	TGTGCCAGCTCAAGGGAGGGGGGAACTGAAGCTTTCTTT
NA	few	TRBV6-1	TRBJ2-1	CASSDFSGTSSYNEQFF	TGTGCCAGCAGTGATTTTAGCGGTACTAGCTCCTACAATGAGCAGTTCTTC
TRBD2	NA	TRBV4-1	TRBJ2-3	CASSLLAGGTDTQYF	TGCGCCAGCAGTCTACTAGCGGGTGGCACAGATACGCAGTATTTT
NA	NA	TRBV6-5	TRBJ2-7	CASNPGGDYEQYF	TGTGCCAGCAACCCCGGCGGGGACTACGAGCAGTACTTC
TRBD2	NA	TRBV5-4	TRBJ2-1	CASSSPTSGRTNEQFF	TGTGCCAGCAGCTCCCCTACTAGCGGGAGAACCAATGAGCAGTTCTTC
NA	NA	TRBV16	TRBJ2-7	CASSQSPGMAYEQYF	TGTGCCAGCAGCCAATCTCCCGGGATGGCCTACGAGCAGTACTTC
TRBD1	NA	TRBV10-1	TRBJ2-2	CASRQGQNTGELFF	TGCGCCAGCAGACAGGGGCAGAACACCGGGGAGCTGTTTTTT
NA	NA	TRBV9	TRBJ2-1	CASSRGLAYGMDEQFF	TGTGCCAGCAGCCGGGGGTTGGCCTACGGTATGGATGAGCAGTTCTTC
NA	NA	TRBV7-9	TRBJ2-7	CASSLGQGWEQYF	TGTGCCAGCAGCTTGGGGCAGGGGTGGGAGCAGTACTTC
NA	few	TRBV7-2	TRBJ1-2	CASSQNRVGGYTF	TGTGCCAGCAGCCAAAACAGAGTCGGCGGCTACACCTTC
TRBD1	NA	TRBV2	TRBJ1-5	CASSGTGGAENQPQHF	TGTGCCAGCAGTGGGACAGGGGGCGCAGAAAATCAGCCCCAGCATTTT
NA	NA	TRBV5-1	TRBJ2-1	CASSFYGGQSNEQFF	TGCGCCAGCAGCTTTTATGGCGGACAGAGCAATGAGCAGTTCTTC
NA	few	TRBV10-3	TRBJ1-1	CGSGMGQSNTEAFF	TGTGGCTCCGGAATGGGCCAATCGAACACTGAAGCTTTCTTT
NA	NA	TRBV7-6	TRBJ1-5	CASSSLEAGNQPQHF	TGTGCCAGCAGCTCCCTCGAGGCGGGCAATCAGCCCCAGCATTTT
NA	NA	TRBV7-9	TRBJ2-7	CASSLGGGGSKYEQYF	TGTGCCAGCAGCTTAGGGGGGGGCGGGAGCAAATACGAGCAGTACTTC
TRBD1	NA	TRBV7-3	TRBJ2-3	CASSSTGGPGDTQYF	TGTGCCAGCAGCTCAACAGGGGGCCCGGGCGATACGCAGTATTTT
TRBD2	once	TRBV6-6	TRBJ2-2	CASRTSGNTGELFF	TGTGCCAGCAGGACTAGCGGGAACACCGGGGAGCTGTTTTTT
TRBD2	NA	TRBV9	TRBJ2-7	CASSVEAGGPYEQYF	TGTGCCAGCAGCGTAGAGGCGGGAGGGCCGTACGAGCAGTACTTC
TRBD1	NA	TRBV6-6	TRBJ1-2	CASSYGTGQEVYGYTF	TGTGCCAGCAGTTATGGGACAGGGCAAGAGGTCTATGGCTACACCTTC
TRBD2	NA	TRBV5-4	TRBJ2-5	CASSAASGSGQETQYF	TGTGCCAGCAGCGCCGCTAGCGGGAGTGGGCAAGAGACCCAGTACTTC
NA	NA	TRBV27	TRBJ2-5	CASSFTFLRTEQETQYF	TGTGCCAGCAGTTTTACCTTTTTGCGTACAGAGCAAGAGACCCAGTACTTC